These T cell receptor beta chains were read from a single sample in a study of T cells after yellow fever vaccination. TCRdb processed the 5' RACE reads anew with MiXCR; each CDR3 protein has one entry. This table holds about 150,000 distinct CDR3 sequences, under 7% found once. This specimen was CD4+ T cells sorted from PBMCs, taken 10 days after the yellow fever booster vaccination. The receptor source for this set is a man aged 30 to 39 who received the YFV17D yellow fever vaccine. Both conserved end residues are part of each CDR3. A D gene is named only where the DNA matches it firmly. The size of a clone is reported for some rows only, either as once, few or many, or as a class for expanded clones.

d_gene: TRBD1
j_gene: TRBJ2-1
v_gene: TRBV5-5
abundance: many
CDR3aa: CASSSLVGQSYNEQFF
CDR3nt: TGTGCCAGCAGCTCCTTAGTGGGACAGTCATACAATGAGCAGTTCTTC

d_gene: NA
j_gene: TRBJ2-5
v_gene: TRBV3-1
abundance: many
CDR3aa: CASSLPYETQYF
CDR3nt: TGTGCCAGCAGCCTCCCGTATGAGACCCAGTACTTC

d_gene: NA
j_gene: TRBJ2-5
v_gene: TRBV7-6
abundance: many
CDR3aa: CASSGNTQYQETQYF
CDR3nt: TGTGCCAGCAGCGGTAACACACAGTACCAAGAGACCCAGTACTTC

d_gene: NA
j_gene: TRBJ2-3
v_gene: TRBV7-2
abundance: many
CDR3aa: CASSLMRGGTDTQYF
CDR3nt: TGTGCCAGCAGCTTAATGAGGGGGGGCACAGATACGCAGTATTTT

d_gene: NA
j_gene: TRBJ2-3
v_gene: TRBV7-8
abundance: many
CDR3aa: CASSLALRDTQYF
CDR3nt: TGTGCCAGCAGCTTAGCGCTAAGAGATACGCAGTATTTT

d_gene: NA
j_gene: TRBJ1-3
v_gene: TRBV18
abundance: many
CDR3aa: CASSPKTLTGNTIYF
CDR3nt: TGTGCCAGCTCACCAAAGACACTTACTGGAAACACCATATATTTT

d_gene: TRBD2
j_gene: TRBJ2-7
v_gene: TRBV14
abundance: few
CDR3aa: CASRQAGGPREQYF
CDR3nt: TGTGCCAGCAGACAAGCGGGAGGGCCTCGCGAGCAGTACTTC

d_gene: NA
j_gene: TRBJ2-2
v_gene: TRBV7-6
abundance: many
CDR3aa: CASSLARGTGELFF
CDR3nt: TGTGCCAGCAGCTTAGCACGGGGCACCGGGGAGCTGTTTTTT

d_gene: NA
j_gene: TRBJ1-5
v_gene: TRBV7-2
abundance: many
CDR3aa: CASSLGNSRNQPQHF
CDR3nt: TGTGCCAGCAGCTTAGGAAATTCAAGGAATCAGCCCCAGCATTTT

d_gene: NA
j_gene: TRBJ2-5
v_gene: TRBV5-1
abundance: many
CDR3aa: CASSLAPGGEETQYF
CDR3nt: TGCGCCAGCAGCTTGGCCCCAGGGGGGGAAGAGACCCAGTACTTC

d_gene: NA
j_gene: TRBJ1-3
v_gene: TRBV7-2
abundance: few
CDR3aa: CASSLAQAGNTIYF
CDR3nt: TGTGCCAGCAGCTTGGCACAGGCTGGAAACACCATATATTTT

d_gene: TRBD1
j_gene: TRBJ2-3
v_gene: TRBV20-1
abundance: many
CDR3aa: CSAPGTVLGTDTQYF
CDR3nt: TGCAGTGCGCCAGGGACAGTCCTTGGCACAGATACGCAGTATTTT

d_gene: TRBD2
j_gene: TRBJ2-7
v_gene: TRBV7-2
abundance: many
CDR3aa: CASSDRTRVHEQYF
CDR3nt: TGTGCCAGCAGCGACCGGACTAGAGTCCACGAGCAGTACTTC

d_gene: TRBD2
j_gene: TRBJ2-7
v_gene: TRBV2
abundance: many
CDR3aa: CASGVAGTYEQYF
CDR3nt: TGTGCCAGCGGGGTAGCGGGAACCTACGAGCAGTACTTC

d_gene: TRBD2
j_gene: TRBJ2-3
v_gene: TRBV7-3
abundance: many
CDR3aa: CASSAPTTSGRTTDTQYF
CDR3nt: TGTGCCAGCAGCGCCCCCACGACTAGCGGGAGAACCACAGATACGCAGTATTTT

d_gene: TRBD2
j_gene: TRBJ2-1
v_gene: TRBV7-2
abundance: many
CDR3aa: CASSRTSGRGEMNEQFF
CDR3nt: TGTGCCAGCAGCCGGACTAGCGGGAGGGGAGAGATGAATGAGCAGTTCTTC

d_gene: TRBD2
j_gene: TRBJ2-7
v_gene: TRBV20-1
abundance: many
CDR3aa: CSAMASGTISYEQYF
CDR3nt: TGCAGTGCAATGGCTAGCGGGACTATCTCCTACGAGCAGTACTTC

d_gene: NA
j_gene: TRBJ2-3
v_gene: TRBV9
abundance: NA
CDR3aa: CASSVAQNPDTQYF
CDR3nt: TGTGCCAGCAGCGTAGCCCAGAACCCAGATACGCAGTATTTT

d_gene: NA
j_gene: TRBJ2-3
v_gene: TRBV21-1
abundance: many
CDR3aa: CASSKRMGRLAGRPDYTDTQYF
CDR3nt: TGTGCCAGCAGCAAACGAATGGGCCGACTAGCGGGCCGACCGGATTACACAGATACGCAGTATTTT

d_gene: NA
j_gene: TRBJ2-7
v_gene: TRBV7-2
abundance: many
CDR3aa: CASSLGMVGGNYEQYF
CDR3nt: TGTGCCAGCAGCTTAGGAATGGTGGGCGGGAACTACGAGCAGTACTTC

d_gene: NA
j_gene: TRBJ1-5
v_gene: TRBV7-2
abundance: many
CDR3aa: CASSLGGGPQHF
CDR3nt: TGTGCCAGCAGCTTGGGGGGGGGTCCCCAGCATTTT

d_gene: NA
j_gene: TRBJ1-1
v_gene: TRBV6-1
abundance: few
CDR3aa: CVGRTSSNTEAFF
CDR3nt: TGTGTGGGGAGGACATCATCGAACACTGAAGCTTTCTTT

d_gene: NA
j_gene: TRBJ2-1
v_gene: TRBV20-1
abundance: many
CDR3aa: CSAKRNPPNNEQFF
CDR3nt: TGCAGTGCTAAAAGGAACCCTCCCAACAATGAGCAGTTCTTC

d_gene: NA
j_gene: TRBJ2-6
v_gene: TRBV7-8
abundance: few
CDR3aa: CASTLMVVSSGANVLTF
CDR3nt: TGTGCCAGCACCCTGATGGTAGTGTCGTCTGGGGCCAACGTCCTGACTTTC